This entry is about one TCR beta chain. Produced via immunoSEQ multiplex PCR; TCRdb's table is partial and in-frame only. The data show over 75,000 clones, just under 85% seen once. The data belong to a study of control samples from healthy donors and cancer patients. CDR1 LGHNT and CDR2 FRNRAP come from the germline V gene. The V end was cut by 2 bases, the J end by 1 base, with 5 bases between. This CDR3 has 13 residues. This chain links TRBV12-5 with TRBJ1-1; no clear D. The receptor was isolated from a man aged 30 to 39 in good health. Sequencing input: blood. In DNA form, the CDR3 reads TGTGCTAGTGGTTTGAGACAGAACACTGAAGCTTTCTTT. The encoded protein is CASGLRQNTEAFF. Full variable domain (missing parts from reference TRBV12-5 and TRBJ1-1): DARVTQTPRHKVTEMGQEVTMRCQPILGHNTVFWYRQTMMQGLELLAYFRNRAPLDDSGMPKDRFSAEMPDATLATLKIQPSEPRDSAVYFCASGLRQNTEAFFGQGTRLTVV.